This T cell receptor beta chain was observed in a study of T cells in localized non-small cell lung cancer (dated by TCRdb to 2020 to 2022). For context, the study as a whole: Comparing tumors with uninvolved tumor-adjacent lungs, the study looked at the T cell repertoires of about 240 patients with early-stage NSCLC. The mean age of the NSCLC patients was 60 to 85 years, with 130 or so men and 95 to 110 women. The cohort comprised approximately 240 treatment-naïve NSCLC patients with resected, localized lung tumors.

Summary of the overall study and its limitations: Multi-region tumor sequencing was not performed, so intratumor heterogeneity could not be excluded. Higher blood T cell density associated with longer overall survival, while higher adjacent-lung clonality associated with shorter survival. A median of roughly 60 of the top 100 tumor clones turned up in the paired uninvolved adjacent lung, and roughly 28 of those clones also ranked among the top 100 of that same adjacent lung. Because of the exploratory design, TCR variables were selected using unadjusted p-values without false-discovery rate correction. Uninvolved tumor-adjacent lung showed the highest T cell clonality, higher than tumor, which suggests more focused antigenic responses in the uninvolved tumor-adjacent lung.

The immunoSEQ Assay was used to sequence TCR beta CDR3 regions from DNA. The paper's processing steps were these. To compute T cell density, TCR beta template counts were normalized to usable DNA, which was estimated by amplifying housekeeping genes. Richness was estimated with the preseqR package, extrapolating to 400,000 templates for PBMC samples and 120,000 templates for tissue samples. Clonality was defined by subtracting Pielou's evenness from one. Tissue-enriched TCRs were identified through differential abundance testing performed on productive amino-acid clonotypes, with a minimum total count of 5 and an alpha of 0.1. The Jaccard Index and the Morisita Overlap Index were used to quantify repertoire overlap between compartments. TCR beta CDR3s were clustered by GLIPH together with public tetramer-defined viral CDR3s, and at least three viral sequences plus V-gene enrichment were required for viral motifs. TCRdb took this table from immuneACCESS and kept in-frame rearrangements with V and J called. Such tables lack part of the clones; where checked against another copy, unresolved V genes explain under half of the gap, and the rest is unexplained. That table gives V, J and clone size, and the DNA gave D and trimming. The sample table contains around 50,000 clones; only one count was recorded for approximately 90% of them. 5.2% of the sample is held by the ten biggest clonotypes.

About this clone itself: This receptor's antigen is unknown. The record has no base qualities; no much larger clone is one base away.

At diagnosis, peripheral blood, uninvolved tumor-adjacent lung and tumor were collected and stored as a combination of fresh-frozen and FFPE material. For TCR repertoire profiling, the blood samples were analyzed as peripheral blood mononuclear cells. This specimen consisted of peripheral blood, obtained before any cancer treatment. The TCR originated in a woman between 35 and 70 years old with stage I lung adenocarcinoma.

The bases read TGTGCCACCCTATATAACTCTGGAAACACCATATATTTT. This translates into CATLYNSGNTIYF. The chain is encoded by TRBV28 joined to TRBJ1-3; too little of a D gene remains to name it. The germline ends are 10 bases apart after V is trimmed by 10 bases and J by 0 bases. The cysteine opens and the phenylalanine closes a CDR3 of 13 amino acids. Only the CDR3 DNA stays, 39 bases, in frame from base 1. Sequences MDHEN (CDR1) and SYDVKM (CDR2) are obtained from the germline V gene.